Listed here are 18 T cell receptor beta chains from one sample, sequenced in a study of shared clonotypes between healthy human individuals (TCRdb year 2020). The method behind the library was the immunoSEQ multiplex PCR assay. TCRdb obtained this table from immuneACCESS and retained in-frame rearrangements with V and J assigned. These tables miss some clones; where compared with another copy, unresolved V genes account for less than half of the shortfall, and the remainder is unexplained. This sample is represented by 2 million or so clones; approximately 94% of them were singletons. The ten largest clones represent 0.85% to 1.2% of the sample. For the CD8 naive samples, CD45RO-negative cells were positively selected for CCR7, yielding a CD45RA+CCR7+ population from which TemRA cells were excluded. The material sequenced was naive CD8+ T cells sorted from blood. Per the publication, the cell subset or site label means: CD45RA+CCR7+. The receptors come from a man aged 18 to 30 in good health.

J is TRBJ1-1 and V is TRBV25-1; D call uncertain. The V and J ends lost 6 bases and 6 bases respectively, with 11 bases between them. The CDR3 consists of 12 residues. In germline, CDR1 is MGHDK, CDR2 SYGVNS. CDR3: CASSNRASEAFF. For the CDR3, the DNA is TGTGCCAGCAGCAACCGTGCTTCTGAAGCTTTCTTT.

Note on this clone: Other DNA sequences in this sample translate to the same CDR3. The chain carries TRBV30 and TRBJ1-1; no definite D call. The V gene lost 0 bases and the J gene lost 1 base, with 6 bases spanning the gap. CDR3 length: 13 amino acids. The germline V gene encodes CDR1 GTSNPN and CDR2 SVGIG (reference sequence). The CDR3 protein is CAWSVGSNTEAFF. The CDR3 DNA reads as TGTGCCTGGAGTGTTGGGTCGAACACTGAAGCTTTCTTT.

V is TRBV7-6 and J is TRBJ2-7, with TRBD1 matching 10 bases. V trimming: 2 bases; J trimming: 7 bases; junction bases outside the gene matches: 5. The CDR3 totals 14 residues. Germline CDR1 reads SGHVS; CDR2 reads FNYEAQ. The CDR3 coding sequence is TGTGCCAGCAGCTTATTTGACAGGGGGCAGGAGCAGTACTTC. Protein sequence: CASSLFDRGQEQYF.

This clone was counted once. The rearrangement links TRBV30 to TRBJ1-1; 8 nucleotides align to TRBD1. V shed 5 bases and J 6 bases; nucleotides not matched to a gene: 8. The CDR3 loop spans 13 amino acids. CDR1 is GTSNPN, CDR2 SVGIG, per germline (reference sequence). Here the CDR3 reads CAWDGQGLPEAFF. As DNA, the CDR3 is TGTGCCTGGGATGGACAGGGATTGCCTGAAGCTTTCTTT.

The rearrangement uses TRBV18 and TRBJ1-1; D unresolved. Per the germline V gene, CDR1 is KGHSH and CDR2 is LQKENI. Trimming shortened V by 3 bases and J by 3 bases, and 8 bases separated the two germline ends. The CDR3 has 13 residues. CDR3 loop: CASSPYSDTEAFF. CDR3 DNA: TGTGCCAGCTCACCTTATAGCGACACTGAAGCTTTCTTT.

This sequence joins TRBV19 and TRBJ2-7; unclear D gene. V dropped 5 bases and J dropped 4 bases, with 15 bases sitting between them. Germline V gene lookup returns CDR1 LNHDA and CDR2 SQIVND (reference sequence). This CDR3 has 14 amino acids. The CDR3 sequence: CASSPNPGLYEQYF. DNA for the CDR3: TGTGCCAGTAGTCCTAATCCCGGGCTTTACGAGCAGTACTTC.

Points on this clone: The sample carries other DNA sequences with the same CDR3. This rearrangement joins TRBV7-9 to TRBJ2-7, with 8 bases aligning to TRBD2. The J segment lost 0 bases and the V segment lost 5 bases, leaving 3 bases of the junction unmatched. The CDR3 is 14 amino acids. Germline assignment: CDR1 SEHNR and CDR2 FQNEAQ (reference sequence). The CDR3 DNA follows: TGTGCCAGCAGCAGCGGGGGCCCCTCCTACGAGCAGTACTTC. This gives the protein CASSSGGPSYEQYF. Using reference TRBV7-9 and TRBJ2-7 for the parts outside the CDR3, the full variable domain is DTGVSQNPRHKITKRGQNVTFRCDPISEHNRLYWYRQTLGQGPEFLTYFQNEAQLEKSRLLSDRFSAERPKGSFSTLEIQRTEQGDSAMYLCASSSGGPSYEQYFGPGTRLTVT.

The gene calls are TRBV27 and TRBJ2-1, with TRBD2 matching over 11 bases. The length of the CDR3 is 17 residues. Germline V gene data show CDR1 as MNHEY and CDR2 as SMNVEV (reference sequence). V was clipped by 5 bases and J by 2 bases; unmatched bases: 8. The CDR3 DNA reads as TGTGCCAGCAGTGACCTTAGCGGGAGGGCTCCCTACAATGAGCAGTTCTTC. This encodes CASSDLSGRAPYNEQFF.

The chain links TRBV15 to TRBJ1-5; the D is unclear. Germline V CDR1 and CDR2: LNHNV, YYDKDF (reference sequence). V was shortened by 5 bases and J by 6 bases, with 8 bases between the two germline ends. The CDR3 extends over 12 amino acids. The CDR3 DNA follows: TGTGCCACCAGCGTAACCGGTCAGCCCCAGCATTTT. It specifies CATSVTGQPQHF.

The CDR3 reads CASSKAFYGYTF. The CDR3 coding sequence is TGTGCCAGTAGCAAGGCTTTCTATGGCTACACCTTC. The chain recombines TRBV19 with TRBJ1-2; D call uncertain. CDR1 is LNHDA, CDR2 SQIVND, per germline (reference sequence). The CDR3 contains 12 residues. The germline V and J ends were trimmed by 6 bases and 4 bases, with 9 bases remaining between them.

This clone was detected only once. The chain joins TRBV6-5 to TRBJ2-5; TRBD2 might be the D (6 bases). V lost 2 bases, J lost 1 base, and 11 bases lay in between. This CDR3 is 15 amino acids long. Germline CDR1 and CDR2: MNHEY and SVGAGI. CDR3 coding DNA: TGTGCCAGCAGTTACAGTAGCGGAATCCAAGAGACCCAGTACTTC. It encodes CASSYSSGIQETQYF.

The rearrangement joins TRBV5-1 to TRBJ1-2; TRBD1 might be the D (5 bases). V was pared by 0 bases and J by 0 bases, with 12 bases between. Germline CDR1 is SGHRS and CDR2 is YFSETQ. This CDR3 contains 16 residues. The CDR3 protein is CASSLEGAPSNYGYTF. CDR3 bases: TGCGCCAGCAGCTTGGAAGGGGCCCCCTCTAACTATGGCTACACCTTC.

This rearrangement joins TRBV6-5 to TRBJ2-7, with a tentative D call TRBD2 (6 bases). The V gene's germline CDR1 is MNHEY and CDR2 SVGAGI. This CDR3 spans 14 amino acids. V was shortened by 5 bases and J by 3 bases, with 14 bases between the two germline ends. CDR3 sequence (DNA): TGTGCCAGCAGTACGGAGGAGGGGAACTACGAGCAGTACTTC. Amino acids: CASSTEEGNYEQYF.

In DNA form, the CDR3 reads TGCACCAGCAGCCAAGACCGGGGACGGAGGAGCGGCTACACCTTC. Protein sequence: CTSSQDRGRRSGYTF. The J gene is TRBJ1-2, the V gene TRBV1. TRBV1 is a known pseudogene. The CDR3 extends over 15 amino acids.

The rearrangement uses TRBV18 and TRBJ2-2, with 10 positions matching TRBD1. This CDR3 has 17 residues. V lost 4 bases to trimming and J lost 1 base; unmatched junction nucleotides: 6. The germline V gene encodes CDR1 KGHSH and CDR2 LQKENI. The CDR3 coding sequence is TGTGCCAGCTCACACTCGACAGGGGGCCTGAACACCGGGGAGCTGTTTTTT. Translated: CASSHSTGGLNTGELFF.

The chain's CDR3 is CAWAGTVEAFF. The CDR3 coding sequence is TGTGCCTGGGCCGGGACAGTTGAAGCTTTCTTT. The chain links TRBV30 to TRBJ1-1; the match to TRBD1 covers 7 bases. In germline, CDR1 is GTSNPN, CDR2 SVGIG (reference sequence). The CDR3 has 11 residues. The V and J ends lost 5 bases and 7 bases, in that order; junction bases with no gene match: 4.

The chain couples TRBV2 to TRBJ1-5, with a weak D call TRBD1 (5 bases). From germline, CDR1 is SNHLY and CDR2 FYNNEI. The CDR3 has 15 residues. V lost 6 bases and J lost 0, with 12 bases in between. CDR3 in DNA: TGTGCCAGCAGCACAGGTGTTAATAGCAATCAGCCCCAGCATTTT. Amino acids: CASSTGVNSNQPQHF.

This clone has a single count. The chain has TRBV30 and TRBJ2-5; possible D gene TRBD2, 6 bases. CDR1 and CDR2 (germline): GTSNPN, SVGIG (reference sequence). This CDR3 comprises 14 residues. V lost 4 bases and J 5 bases, leaving 17 bases between the germline ends. The CDR3 DNA follows: TGTGCCTGGAATCTTTACGGGGGTGGGGAGACCCAGTACTTC. It encodes CAWNLYGGGETQYF.